Given below is one TCR beta chain in context. Its antigen is as yet unknown. The method, 5' RACE with UMI labels, was used to prepare the TRB cDNA libraries. TCRdb re-called the 5' RACE reads and catalogs CDR3 proteins one per entry, DNA excluded. Its table records some 150,000 distinct CDR3 sequences. The germline gives CDR1 SGHKS, CDR2 YYEKEE (reference sequence). The CDR3 sequence is 16 residues long. The data originate from a study of CXCR3-negative and CXCR3-positive naive CD8 T cells. Regarding the study as a whole: Diversity in memory CD8+ cells fell much lower than the comparably high levels seen in both naive subsets. A higher hydrophobicity marked the TRB CDR3s of CXCR3-positive naive cells versus CXCR3-negative naive cells.

Sequencing input: naive CXCR3+ CD8+ T cells from blood. The subset here: CD45RO-CCR7+CD27+CD95- naive CD8+ T cells expressing CXCR3 (TNR3+). This sequence originates from a human donor in good health. Some clones in this sample may be carry-over from other donors' samples. The J gene is TRBJ2-2, the V gene TRBV5-5; there is no DNA to check the TCRdb D call of TRBD1. This chain's CDR3 is CASSPTGGLMPGELFF. The full variable domain, its missing parts supplied by reference TRBV5-5 and TRBJ2-2, is DAGVTQSPTHLIKTRGQQVTLRCSPISGHKSVSWYQQVLGQGPQFIFQYYEKEERGRGNFPDRFSARQFPNYSSELNVNALLLGDSALYLCASSPTGGLMPGELFFGEGSRLTVL.